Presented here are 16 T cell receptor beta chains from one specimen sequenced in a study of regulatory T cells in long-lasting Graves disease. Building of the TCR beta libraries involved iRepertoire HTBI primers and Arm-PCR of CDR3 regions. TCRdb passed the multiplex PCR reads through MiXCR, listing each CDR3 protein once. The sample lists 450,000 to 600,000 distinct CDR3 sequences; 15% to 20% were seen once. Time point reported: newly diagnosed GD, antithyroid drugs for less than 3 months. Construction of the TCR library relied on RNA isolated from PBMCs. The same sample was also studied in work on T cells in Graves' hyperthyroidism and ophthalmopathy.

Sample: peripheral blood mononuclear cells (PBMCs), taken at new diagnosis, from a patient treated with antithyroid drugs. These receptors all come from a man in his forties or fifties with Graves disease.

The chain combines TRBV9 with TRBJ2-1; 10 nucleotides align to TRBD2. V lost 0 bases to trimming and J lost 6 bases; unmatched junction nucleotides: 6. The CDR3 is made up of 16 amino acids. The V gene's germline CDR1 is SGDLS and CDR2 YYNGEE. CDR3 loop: CASSVGSSGRGNEQFF. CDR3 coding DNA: TGTGCCAGCAGCGTAGGATCGAGCGGGAGGGGCAATGAGCAGTTCTTC.

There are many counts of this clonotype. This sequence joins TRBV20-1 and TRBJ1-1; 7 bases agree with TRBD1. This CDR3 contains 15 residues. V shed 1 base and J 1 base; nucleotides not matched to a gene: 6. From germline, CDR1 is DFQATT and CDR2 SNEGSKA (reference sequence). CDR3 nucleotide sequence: TGCAGTGCTAGAGGTTCTGAGGGGGCGAACACTGAAGCTTTCTTT. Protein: CSARGSEGANTEAFF.

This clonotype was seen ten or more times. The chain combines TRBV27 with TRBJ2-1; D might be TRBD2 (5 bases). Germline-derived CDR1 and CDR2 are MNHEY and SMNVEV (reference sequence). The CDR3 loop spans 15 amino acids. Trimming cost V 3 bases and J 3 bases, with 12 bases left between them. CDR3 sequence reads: CASSLGVRDYNEQFF. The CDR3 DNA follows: TGTGCCAGCAGTTTGGGCGTGAGGGACTACAATGAGCAGTTCTTC.

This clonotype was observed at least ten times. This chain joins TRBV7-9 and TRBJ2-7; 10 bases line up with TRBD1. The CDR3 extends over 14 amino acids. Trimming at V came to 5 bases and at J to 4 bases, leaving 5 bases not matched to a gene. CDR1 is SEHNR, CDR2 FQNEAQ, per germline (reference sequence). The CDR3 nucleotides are TGTGCCAGCAGCCCGACAGGGGGCGAATACGAGCAGTACTTC. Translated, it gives CASSPTGGEYEQYF.

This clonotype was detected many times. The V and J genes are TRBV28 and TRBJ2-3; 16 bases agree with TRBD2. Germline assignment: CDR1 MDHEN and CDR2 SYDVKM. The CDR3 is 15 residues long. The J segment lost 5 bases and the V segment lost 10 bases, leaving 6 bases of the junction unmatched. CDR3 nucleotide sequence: TGTGCCACTGTGGGACTAGCGGGAGGGGTAGATACGCAGTATTTT. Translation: CATVGLAGGVDTQYF.

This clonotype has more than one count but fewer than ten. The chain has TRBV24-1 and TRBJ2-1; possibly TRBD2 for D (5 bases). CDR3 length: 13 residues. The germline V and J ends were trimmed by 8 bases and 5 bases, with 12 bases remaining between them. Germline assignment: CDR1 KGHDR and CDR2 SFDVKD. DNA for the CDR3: TGTGCCACCAAGCGGTCCTTCGACAATGAGCAGTTCTTC. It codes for CATKRSFDNEQFF.

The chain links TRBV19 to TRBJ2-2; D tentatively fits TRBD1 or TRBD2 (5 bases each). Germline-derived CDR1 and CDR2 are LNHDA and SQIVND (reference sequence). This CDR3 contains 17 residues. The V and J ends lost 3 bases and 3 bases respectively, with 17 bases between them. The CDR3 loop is CASSMGVRDPDTGELFF. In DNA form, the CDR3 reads TGTGCCAGTAGTATGGGGGTTCGGGACCCGGACACCGGGGAGCTGTTTTTT.

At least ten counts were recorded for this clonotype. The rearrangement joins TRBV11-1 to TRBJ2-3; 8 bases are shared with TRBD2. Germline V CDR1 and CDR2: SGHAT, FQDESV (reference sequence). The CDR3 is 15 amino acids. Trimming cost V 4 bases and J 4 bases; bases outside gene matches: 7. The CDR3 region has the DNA TGTGCCAGCAGCTATATTAGCGGGATCTCAGATACGCAGTATTTT. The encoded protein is CASSYISGISDTQYF.

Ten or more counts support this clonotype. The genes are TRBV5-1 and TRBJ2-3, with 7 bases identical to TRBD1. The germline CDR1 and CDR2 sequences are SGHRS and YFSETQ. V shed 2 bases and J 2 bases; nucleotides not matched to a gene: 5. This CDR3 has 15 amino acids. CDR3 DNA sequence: TGCGCCAGCAGCTTAGAGGGGGCCCCCACAGATACGCAGTATTTT. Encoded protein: CASSLEGAPTDTQYF. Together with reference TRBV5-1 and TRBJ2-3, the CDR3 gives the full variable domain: KAGVTQTPRYLIKTRGQQVTLSCSPISGHRSVSWYQQTPGQGLQFLFEYFSETQRNKGNFPGRFSGRQFSNSRSEMNVSTLELGDSALYLCASSLEGAPTDTQYFGPGTRLTVL.

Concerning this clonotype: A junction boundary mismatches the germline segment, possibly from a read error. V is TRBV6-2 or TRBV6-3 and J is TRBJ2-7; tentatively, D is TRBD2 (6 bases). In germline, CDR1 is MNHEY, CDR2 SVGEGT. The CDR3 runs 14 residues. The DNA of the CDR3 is TGTGCCAACAGTCCCCGGGGGAGCTCCTACGAGCAGTACTTC. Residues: CANSPRGSSYEQYF.

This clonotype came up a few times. The DNA for the CDR3 is TGTGCCAGCAGCCAAATAGCGGGACCCTACAATGAGCAGTTCTTC. Encoded protein: CASSQIAGPYNEQFF. This sequence joins TRBV3-1 and TRBJ2-1; 8 bases fit TRBD2. Trimming took 2 bases from V and 2 from J; bases not matched to a gene: 2. CDR1 is LGHDT and CDR2 is YNNKEL in the germline V gene (reference sequence). The CDR3 totals 15 residues.

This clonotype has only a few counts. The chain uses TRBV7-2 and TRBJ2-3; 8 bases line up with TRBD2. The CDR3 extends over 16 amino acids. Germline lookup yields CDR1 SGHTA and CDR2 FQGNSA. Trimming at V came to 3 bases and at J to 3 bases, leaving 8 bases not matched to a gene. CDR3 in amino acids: CASSFGGGRRTDTQYF. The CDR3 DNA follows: TGTGCCAGCAGCTTCGGTGGCGGGAGGAGGACAGATACGCAGTATTTT.

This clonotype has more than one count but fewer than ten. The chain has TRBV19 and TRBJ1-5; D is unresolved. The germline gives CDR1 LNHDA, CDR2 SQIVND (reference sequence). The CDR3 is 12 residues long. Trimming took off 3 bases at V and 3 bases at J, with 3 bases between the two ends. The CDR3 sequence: CASSMHNQPQHF. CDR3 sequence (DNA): TGTGCCAGTAGTATGCACAATCAGCCCCAGCATTTT.

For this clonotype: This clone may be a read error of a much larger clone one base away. This chain's CDR3 is CATATSGTDAQYF. Here the CDR3 DNA reads TGTGCCACCGCGACTAGCGGCACAGATGCGCAGTATTTT. The chain links TRBV27 to TRBJ2-3; 9 nucleotides align to TRBD2. The CDR3 has 13 amino acids. The V gene's germline CDR1 is MNHEY and CDR2 SMNVEV (reference sequence).

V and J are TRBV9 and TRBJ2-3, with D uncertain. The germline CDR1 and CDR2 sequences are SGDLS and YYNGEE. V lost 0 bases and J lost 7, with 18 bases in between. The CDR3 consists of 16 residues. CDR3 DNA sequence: TGTGCCAGCAGCGTAGACCCCGTAGCCCCACGCAATACGCAGTATTTT. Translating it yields CASSVDPVAPRNTQYF. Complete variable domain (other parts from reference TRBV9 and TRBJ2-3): DSGVTQTPKHLITATGQRVTLRCSPRSGDLSVYWYQQSLDQGLQFLIQYYNGEERAKGNILERFSAQQFPDLHSELNLSSLELGDSALYFCASSVDPVAPRNTQYFGPGTRLTVL.

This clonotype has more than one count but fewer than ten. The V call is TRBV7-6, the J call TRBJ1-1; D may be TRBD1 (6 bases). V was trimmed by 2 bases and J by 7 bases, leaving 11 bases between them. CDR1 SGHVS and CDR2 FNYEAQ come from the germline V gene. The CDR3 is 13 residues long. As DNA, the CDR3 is TGTGCCAGCAGCTTAAACAGGGCCGGTGAAGCTTTCTTT. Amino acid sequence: CASSLNRAGEAFF.